The 3 T cell receptor beta chains in this list originate from one sample, sequenced in a study of shared clonotypes between healthy human individuals. Assay: immunoSEQ multiplex PCR; the TCRdb copy retains only in-frame clones and omits some. The profile shows some 2,500,000 clones, about 90% of them singletons. Sample: naive CD4+ T cells from PBMCs. Subset of the sample: CD45RA+ positively selected. The receptors come from a young man in good health. Some clones in this sample may be carry-over from other donors' samples.

This sequence joins TRBV6-1 and TRBJ2-7; the match to TRBD1 covers 8 bases. Germline V gene data show CDR1 as MNHNS and CDR2 as SASEGT. The CDR3 spans 12 residues. Unmatched junction bases numbered 3, after V lost 4 bases and J lost 7 bases. As DNA, the CDR3 is TGTGCCAGCAGTGGACAGGGGATGGAGCAGTACTTC. Translated, it gives CASSGQGMEQYF.

The rearrangement joins TRBV10-3 to TRBJ2-2; D remains unclear. CDR1 and CDR2 (germline): ENHRY, SYGVKD. The length of the CDR3 is 15 residues. V was shortened by 0 bases and J by 1 base, with 6 bases between the two germline ends. CDR3 nucleotide sequence: TGTGCCATCAGTGAGTCGTGGCAGAACACCGGGGAGCTGTTTTTT. This translates into CAISESWQNTGELFF.

The chain is built from TRBV5-1 and TRBJ2-1; TRBD2 matches 10 bases. The CDR3 has 17 residues. V lost 4 bases to trimming and J lost 2 bases; unmatched junction nucleotides: 9. CDR1 and CDR2 (germline): SGHRS, YFSETQ. The CDR3 loop is CASSLGTSAYPYNEQFF. The CDR3 nucleotides are TGCGCCAGCAGCCTCGGGACTAGCGCTTACCCCTACAATGAGCAGTTCTTC.